What follows are 25 T cell receptor beta chains derived from one specimen sequenced in a study of CD8 T cells in ankylosing spondylitis. Points from the study as a whole: What seemed typical of ankylosing spondylitis blood was a TCR beta motif built from under 10 highly homologous variants.

From the 5' RACE reads, TCRdb called clonotypes with MiXCR, one entry per CDR3 protein. The sample has some 840,000 distinct CDR3 sequences; roughly 10% are singletons. Their antigens are not known. Sequenced material: blood, either unsorted or a sorted T cell fraction (not recorded which). The source of these receptors is a male donor with ankylosing spondylitis.

The CDR3 nucleotides are TGTGCCAGCAGATCGGGTCGCTCCTACGAGCAGTACTTC. As protein: CASRSGRSYEQYF. The V gene is TRBV12-3 or TRBV12-4, the J gene TRBJ2-7; the D is unclear. The CDR3 consists of 13 residues. V was cut by 6 bases and J by 0 bases, with 9 bases left in between.

V and J are TRBV20-1 and TRBJ1-2; unclear D gene. CDR3 size: 16 residues. Germline CDR1 and CDR2: DFQATT and SNEGSKA (reference sequence). V was pared by 0 bases and J by 0 bases, with 14 bases between. For the CDR3, the DNA is TGCAGTGCTAGAGATGTAAGGCAACCAGCTAACTATGGCTACACCTTC. Its protein is CSARDVRQPANYGYTF.

The V and J genes are TRBV5-1 and TRBJ2-2; D may be TRBD1 (6 bases). From germline, CDR1 is SGHRS and CDR2 YFSETQ. V was pared by 2 bases and J by 7 bases, with 9 bases between. This CDR3 spans 13 amino acids. Here the CDR3 reads CASSFRQDGELFF. In DNA form, the CDR3 reads TGCGCCAGCAGCTTCCGACAGGACGGGGAGCTGTTTTTT.

The V and J genes are TRBV7-9 and TRBJ2-1; D possibly corresponds to TRBD2 (6 bases). V was pared by 5 bases and J by 1 base, with 18 bases between. Per germline, CDR1 SEHNR and CDR2 FQNEAQ (reference sequence). The CDR3 loop spans 17 amino acids. The CDR3 protein is CASSPTRFGTSYNEQFF. Written as DNA, the CDR3 is TGTGCCAGCAGCCCCACAAGGTTCGGGACTTCCTACAATGAGCAGTTCTTC.

V and J are TRBV6-1 and TRBJ2-3; 7 nucleotides align to TRBD1. Per germline, CDR1 MNHNS and CDR2 SASEGT. This CDR3 has 14 residues. Trimming took 9 bases from V and 2 from J; bases not matched to a gene: 8. The CDR3 sequence: CASYRDRNTDTQYF. The CDR3 region has the DNA TGTGCCAGTTACCGGGACAGAAACACAGATACGCAGTATTTT.

This chain connects TRBV20-1 to TRBJ2-5; tentative D call: TRBD2 (5 bases). Germline-derived CDR1 and CDR2 are DFQATT and SNEGSKA (reference sequence). Trimming pared 1 base from V and 4 bases from J, leaving 16 bases between. The CDR3 has 15 residues. The CDR3: CSARGPRGSLETQYF. CDR3 sequence (DNA): TGCAGTGCTAGAGGCCCACGGGGTTCGTTAGAGACCCAGTACTTC.

This clonotype has just a few counts. V usage is TRBV5-1 and J usage is TRBJ2-5, with no clear D. Germline V gives CDR1 SGHRS, CDR2 YFSETQ. The CDR3 covers 14 residues. V lost 4 bases and J lost 5, with 15 bases in between. In nucleotides, the CDR3 is TGCGCCAGCAGCCCGAATCCGGGTGGGGAGACCCAGTACTTC. Its translation is CASSPNPGGETQYF.

CDR3 DNA sequence: TGTGCCAGCCACCCAAGACAGGGAAACTCTCCAAACACCGGGGAGCTGTTTTTT. This translates into CASHPRQGNSPNTGELFF. V gene TRBV6-4 combines with J gene TRBJ2-2, with 7 nucleotides matching TRBD1. The CDR3 runs to 18 residues. Germline lookup yields CDR1 MRHNA and CDR2 SNTAGT. V was clipped by 8 bases and J by 2 bases; unmatched bases: 17.

V usage is TRBV7-9 and J usage is TRBJ2-3, with 7 bases aligning to TRBD1. V dropped 5 bases and J dropped 5; count of bases not matched to a gene: 13. Germline V gene sequence: CDR1 SEHNR, CDR2 FQNEAQ (reference sequence). This CDR3 region has 16 residues. The CDR3 sequence: CASSTGRQGLGDTQYF. In DNA form, the CDR3 reads TGTGCCAGCAGCACCGGACGACAGGGATTGGGAGATACGCAGTATTTT.

This clonotype was seen at least ten times. This rearrangement joins TRBV5-1 to TRBJ2-2; D not certain. From germline, CDR1 is SGHRS and CDR2 YFSETQ. The CDR3 loop spans 15 amino acids. V was clipped by 1 base and J by 4 bases, with 11 bases between them. CDR3 coding DNA: TGCGCCAGCAGCTTGTCATCCTCTTTCACCGGGGAGCTGTTTTTT. Amino acids: CASSLSSSFTGELFF. The full variable domain, its missing parts supplied by reference TRBV5-1 and TRBJ2-2, is KAGVTQTPRYLIKTRGQQVTLSCSPISGHRSVSWYQQTPGQGLQFLFEYFSETQRNKGNFPGRFSGRQFSNSRSEMNVSTLELGDSALYLCASSLSSSFTGELFFGEGSRLTVL.

This sequence joins TRBV7-2 and TRBJ2-2, with D unresolved. With 3 bases removed from V and 5 bases from J, the gap between germline ends came to 10 bases. The germline V gene has CDR1 SGHTA and CDR2 FQGNSA. The CDR3 is made up of 14 amino acids. For the CDR3, the DNA is TGTGCCAGCAGCTTCGTCCGATGGACCGGGGAGCTGTTTTTT. Amino acid sequence: CASSFVRWTGELFF.

This clonotype showed up many times. The CDR3 sequence: CSATANRADTQYF. CDR3 in DNA: TGCAGTGCCACCGCAAACCGTGCAGATACGCAGTATTTT. The V gene is TRBV20-1, the J gene TRBJ2-3; no firm D call. V was pared by 6 bases and J by 4 bases, with 14 bases between. Germline CDR1 reads DFQATT; CDR2 reads SNEGSKA (reference sequence). The length of the CDR3 is 13 residues.

In its sample, this clonotype was seen a few times. This chain uses TRBV5-1 with TRBJ2-3; D is undetermined. This CDR3 contains 12 residues. Germline CDR1 is SGHRS and CDR2 is YFSETQ. The germline V and J ends were trimmed by 0 bases and 14 bases, with 13 bases remaining between them. CDR3 residues: CASSLDPPQWYF. CDR3 DNA sequence: TGCGCCAGCAGCTTGGATCCCCCACAGTGGTATTTT.

This clonotype has at least ten counts. The chain employs TRBV7-2 and TRBJ2-7; D is possibly TRBD1 (5 bases). Germline CDR1 is SGHTA and CDR2 is FQGNSA. The V gene lost 2 bases and the J gene lost 3 bases, with 14 bases spanning the gap. This CDR3 has 15 amino acids. CDR3 in DNA: TGTGCCAGCAGCTTATTGGCGACAGTAGGCTACGAGCAGTACTTC. Its protein product is CASSLLATVGYEQYF.

This clonotype has more than one count but fewer than ten. The genes are TRBV10-3 and TRBJ2-7, with D perhaps matching TRBD1 (5 bases). Germline-derived CDR1 and CDR2 are ENHRY and SYGVKD. Trimming cost V 6 bases and J 5 bases, with 23 bases left between them. CDR3 length equals 16 residues. CDR3: CAISDPGQLGAHEQYF. The CDR3 DNA reads as TGTGCCATCAGCGACCCCGGCCAACTTGGGGCCCACGAGCAGTACTTC.

There are many counts of this clonotype. The chain carries TRBV28 and TRBJ2-4, with a tentative D call TRBD2 (5 bases). The length of the CDR3 is 12 residues. V lost 1 base and J lost 12, with 10 bases in between. The V gene's germline CDR1 is MDHEN and CDR2 SYDVKM. DNA of the CDR3: TGTGCCAGCAGTTTATCTCGACTAACTCAGTACTTC. Protein sequence: CASSLSRLTQYF.

The chain couples TRBV5-6 to TRBJ1-5; D remains ambiguous. The germline CDR1 and CDR2 sequences are SGHDT and YYEEEE. V shed 1 base and J shed 1 base, with 9 bases lying between them. This CDR3 has 15 residues. The CDR3 sequence is CASSLSPISNQPQHF. The CDR3 bases are TGTGCCAGCAGCTTGTCCCCAATCAGCAATCAGCCCCAGCATTTT.

This clonotype was picked up many times. V is TRBV29-1 and J is TRBJ1-1; D call uncertain. Germline V lookup: CDR1 SQVTM, CDR2 ANQGSEA. The CDR3 contains 12 residues. V shed 5 bases and J shed 3 bases, with 10 bases lying between them. This CDR3 is CSVFRQDTEAFF. The DNA of the CDR3 is TGCAGCGTTTTCCGGCAGGACACTGAAGCTTTCTTT.

The CDR3 nucleotides read TGTGCCAGCGGGAAGGGACATGGTAGCACTGAAGCTTTCTTT. Residues: CASGKGHGSTEAFF. The gene calls are TRBV6-1 and TRBJ1-1; tentatively, D is TRBD1 (6 bases). The CDR3 contains 14 residues. Germline loops: CDR1 MNHNS, CDR2 SASEGT. V shed 8 bases and J shed 4 bases, with 17 bases lying between them.

The chain carries TRBV20-1 and TRBJ1-5; 9 nucleotides match TRBD1. V was clipped by 1 base and J by 3 bases; unmatched bases: 10. The CDR3 extends over 17 amino acids. CDR1 is DFQATT, CDR2 SNEGSKA, per germline (reference sequence). CDR3 region: CSARAGTGHKINQPQHF. The CDR3 nucleotides are TGCAGTGCTAGAGCCGGGACAGGGCACAAAATCAATCAGCCCCAGCATTTT.

The rearrangement uses TRBV6-1 and TRBJ2-7; D unresolved. Per the germline V gene, CDR1 is MNHNS and CDR2 is SASEGT. Trimming cost V 3 bases and J 5 bases, with 8 bases left between them. The CDR3 extends over 12 amino acids. CDR3 amino acids: CASSDYRNEQYF. The DNA of the CDR3 is TGTGCCAGCAGTGATTATAGGAACGAGCAGTACTTC.

The chain links TRBV5-6 to TRBJ2-1; TRBD2 matches 14 bases. Germline CDR1 SGHDT, CDR2 YYEEEE. The CDR3 is 14 residues long. Trimming removed 8 bases from V and 9 bases from J; junction bases left unmatched: 7. The CDR3 loop is CASGLAGGRGEQFF. The CDR3 DNA reads TGTGCCAGTGGACTAGCGGGAGGTCGGGGTGAGCAGTTCTTC.

This clonotype was found many times. The chain recombines TRBV28 with TRBJ2-2, with D uncertain. The CDR3 covers 17 residues. Germline CDR1 MDHEN, CDR2 SYDVKM. Trimming left V 5 bases short and J 0 bases short, with 16 bases between. This CDR3 reads CASSKSVGTPNTGELFF. Here the CDR3 DNA reads TGTGCCAGCAGTAAATCTGTGGGCACCCCGAACACCGGGGAGCTGTTTTTT.

This clonotype occurred a few times. The chain carries TRBV7-9 and TRBJ1-1; no reliable D call. Germline V gene sequence: CDR1 SEHNR, CDR2 FQNEAQ (reference sequence). The length of the CDR3 is 12 residues. The V end lost 8 bases, the J end lost 1 base, and 8 bases lay between the germline ends. The CDR3 here is CASLTRNTEAFF. DNA for the CDR3: TGTGCCAGCTTAACAAGGAACACTGAAGCTTTCTTT.

This clonotype was counted many times. A junction end diverges from the germline sequence, so it may reflect a read error. This sequence joins TRBV20-1 and TRBJ1-1, with D unresolved. Germline V CDR1 and CDR2: DFQATT, SNEGSKA (reference sequence). This CDR3 spans 11 amino acids. CDR3 bases: TGCAGTGGTAGACGAGGGACTGAAGCTTTCTTT. This gives the protein CSGRRGTEAFF.